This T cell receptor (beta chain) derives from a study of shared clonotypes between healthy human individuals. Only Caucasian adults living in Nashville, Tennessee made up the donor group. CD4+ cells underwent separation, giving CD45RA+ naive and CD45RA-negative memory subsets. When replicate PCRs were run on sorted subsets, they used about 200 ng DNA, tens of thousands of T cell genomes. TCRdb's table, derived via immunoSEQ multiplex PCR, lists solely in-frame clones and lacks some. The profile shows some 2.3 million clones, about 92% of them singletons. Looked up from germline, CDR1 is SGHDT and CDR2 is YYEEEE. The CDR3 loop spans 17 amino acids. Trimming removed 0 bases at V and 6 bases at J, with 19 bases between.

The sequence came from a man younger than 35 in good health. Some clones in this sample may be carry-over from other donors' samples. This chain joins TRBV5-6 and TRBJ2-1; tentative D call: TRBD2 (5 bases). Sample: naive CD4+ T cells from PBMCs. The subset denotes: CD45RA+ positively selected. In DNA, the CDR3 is TGTGCCAGCAGCTTGGGGTTCCGGGCCCTGAGCGGCAATGAGCAGTTCTTC. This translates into CASSLGFRALSGNEQFF.